This T cell receptor (beta chain) was documented in a study of T cell repertoires in cytomegalovirus infection. In its sample, this clonotype was seen a few times. Its antigen is currently unknown. V was cut by 5 bases and J by 0 bases, with 11 bases left in between. The germline gives CDR1 SGHAT, CDR2 FQNNGV. The CDR3 contains 15 residues. Each CDR3 protein gets one entry after TCRdb re-called the reads with MiXCR. The sample carries approximately 89,000 distinct CDR3 sequences, less than 30% recorded once. Study observations and caveats: In two of eight donors, the top clonotype was HLA-C-restricted CMV-specific. Individuals carrying CMV plus the relevant HLA were identified by cumulative frequency of public TCR beta families.

Source: CD8+ T cells from cultured PBMCs, taken from culture after CMV antigen stimulation. The receptor comes from a human donor in good health (CMV status not recorded). Some clones in this sample may be carry-over from other donors' samples. This chain connects TRBV11-2 to TRBJ1-3, with D maybe TRBD1 (5 bases). CDR3 bases: TGTGCCAGCAGCCCCGACAGCTTCTCTGGAAACACCATATATTTT. Protein product: CASSPDSFSGNTIYF.